The 27 T cell receptor beta chains in this list originate from one sample, sequenced in a study of cytomegalovirus exposure and HLA in healthy donors. A multiplex PCR was run with 60 Vbeta primers and 13 Jbeta primers. Here immunoSEQ multiplex PCR was the method, and the copy in TCRdb shows in-frame clones only, minus some. The sample lists under 150,000 clones; about 74% were seen once. Sample: PBMCs. Receptor source: a woman aged 50 to 60 in good health and CMV-seronegative.

The CDR3 here is CASSPRGRQGNTIYF. CDR3 DNA sequence: TGTGCCAGCAGCCCCCGTGGCAGACAAGGAAACACCATATATTTT. This chain connects TRBV9 to TRBJ1-3, with no clear D. V was shortened by 4 bases and J by 4 bases, with 15 bases between the two germline ends. Germline lookup yields CDR1 SGDLS and CDR2 YYNGEE. This CDR3 is 15 amino acids long.

This clone came up a few times. The chain carries TRBV5-1 and TRBJ2-6; D remains ambiguous. V was trimmed by 6 bases and J by 2 bases, leaving 9 bases between them. The CDR3 runs 14 residues. Germline CDR1 and CDR2: SGHRS and YFSETQ. The CDR3 nucleotides read TGCGCCAGCAAAGAGAACCCTGGGGCCAACGTCCTGACTTTC. This encodes CASKENPGANVLTF.

The gene calls are TRBV7-6 and TRBJ1-6; D ambiguous. The CDR3 consists of 12 residues. From germline, CDR1 is SGHVS and CDR2 FNYEAQ. Deletions cut 1 base from V and 15 bases from J, with 10 bases between. The CDR3 spells CASSLDGSLLHF. The CDR3 DNA reads TGTGCCAGCAGCTTAGACGGTTCTCTCCTCCACTTT.

The chain recombines TRBV7-2 with TRBJ2-7; TRBD2 agrees at 11 bases. V shed 2 bases and J 0 bases; nucleotides not matched to a gene: 3. Looked up from germline, CDR1 is SGHTA and CDR2 is FQGNSA. The CDR3 is 16 amino acids. The CDR3 DNA follows: TGTGCCAGCAGCTTACGACTAGCGGGGAGCTCCTACGAGCAGTACTTC. It specifies CASSLRLAGSSYEQYF.

This clone was seen a single time. The chain is built from TRBV25-1 and TRBJ1-2, with D perhaps TRBD1 (6 bases). Germline V lookup: CDR1 MGHDK, CDR2 SYGVNS. The CDR3 consists of 14 residues. Trimming took 6 bases from V and 4 from J, leaving 15 bases between them. CDR3 loop: CASRPTGPTYGYTF. The CDR3 DNA reads TGTGCCAGCAGACCCACAGGGCCAACCTATGGCTACACCTTC.

This clone was recorded only once. The CDR3 sequence is CASSLGPAREAFF. CDR3 sequence (DNA): TGTGCCAGCAGCTTAGGTCCTGCCAGGGAAGCTTTCTTT. This rearrangement joins TRBV11-3 to TRBJ1-1; D is unclear. This CDR3 is built from 13 residues. The V end was cut by 1 base, the J end by 8 bases, with 11 bases between. CDR1 is SGHNT, CDR2 YENEEA, per germline.

This clone was seen a few times. The chain combines TRBV2 with TRBJ2-5; the match to TRBD2 covers 7 bases. Germline V gene data show CDR1 as SNHLY and CDR2 as FYNNEI. CDR3 length equals 15 residues. Trimming cost V 6 bases and J 2 bases; bases outside gene matches: 9. CDR3 region: CASSPGPGGQETQYF. The CDR3 DNA sequence: TGTGCCAGCAGCCCCGGTCCCGGGGGGCAAGAGACCCAGTACTTC.

CDR3 DNA: TGTGCCATCAGTGCACAGGGGATCGAGCAGTTCTTC. It yields the protein CAISAQGIEQFF. This sequence joins TRBV10-3 and TRBJ2-1; 7 bases are a match to TRBD1. The CDR3 totals 12 residues. Germline V gene data show CDR1 as ENHRY and CDR2 as SYGVKD. Losses at the gene ends were 4 bases for V and 10 bases for J; bases not matched to a gene: 4.

The chain employs TRBV19 and TRBJ2-7; TRBD1 is a possible D gene (5 bases). V lost 3 bases to trimming and J lost 4 bases, with 13 bases between them. The germline V gene has CDR1 LNHDA and CDR2 SQIVND (reference sequence). The length of the CDR3 is 14 residues. CDR3 nucleotides: TGTGCCAGTAGTATGGGAATCCAGGGATACGAGCAGTACTTC. Encoded protein: CASSMGIQGYEQYF.

The chain has TRBV2 and TRBJ1-2; 7 bases line up with TRBD1. The CDR3 runs 16 residues. J gave up 4 bases and V 7 bases, and 15 bases lay outside the gene matches. In germline, CDR1 is SNHLY, CDR2 FYNNEI. The CDR3 spells CASIRGQDRDLYGYTF. The CDR3 coding sequence is TGTGCCAGCATTCGGGGGCAAGACAGGGATCTCTATGGCTACACCTTC. Variable domain in full (rest from reference TRBV2 and TRBJ1-2): EPEVTQTPSHQVTQMGQEVILRCVPISNHLYFYWYRQILGQKVEFLVSFYNNEISEKSEIFDDQFSVERPDGSNFTLKIRSTKLEDSAMYFCASIRGQDRDLYGYTFGSGTRLTVV.

This clone has a handful of counts. CDR3 residues: CASSLTGGDTDTQYF. The DNA of the CDR3 is TGTGCCAGCAGCTTAACCGGGGGGGACACAGATACGCAGTATTTT. The chain is built from TRBV7-9 and TRBJ2-3, with TRBD2 matching over 8 bases. This CDR3 has 15 amino acids. Germline CDR1 and CDR2: SEHNR and FQNEAQ (reference sequence). V shed 2 bases, J shed 2 bases, and the junction held 3 bases outside the gene matches.

This rearrangement joins TRBV28 to TRBJ1-1; a weak D match, TRBD1 (5 bases). The CDR3 totals 16 residues. CDR1 and CDR2 from the germline V gene are MDHEN and SYDVKM. V was shortened by 3 bases and J by 2 bases, with 16 bases between the two germline ends. CDR3: CASSLLVEQGNTEAFF. In nucleotides, the CDR3 is TGTGCCAGCAGTTTGCTTGTTGAGCAGGGCAACACTGAAGCTTTCTTT. Variable domain in full (rest from reference TRBV28 and TRBJ1-1): DVKVTQSSRYLVKRTGEKVFLECVQDMDHENMFWYRQDPGLGLRLIYFSYDVKMKEKGDIPEGYSVSREKKERFSLILESASTNQTSMYLCASSLLVEQGNTEAFFGQGTRLTVV.

V usage is TRBV5-1 and J usage is TRBJ2-5, with D uncertain. This CDR3 region has 16 residues. V lost 0 bases to trimming and J lost 4 bases, with 16 bases between them. Germline V lookup: CDR1 SGHRS, CDR2 YFSETQ. CDR3 residues: CASSLAPFGVAETQYF. CDR3 DNA sequence: TGCGCCAGCAGCTTGGCACCCTTCGGAGTAGCAGAGACCCAGTACTTC. Variable domain in full (rest from reference TRBV5-1 and TRBJ2-5): KAGVTQTPRYLIKTRGQQVTLSCSPISGHRSVSWYQQTPGQGLQFLFEYFSETQRNKGNFPGRFSGRQFSNSRSEMNVSTLELGDSALYLCASSLAPFGVAETQYFGPGTRLLVL.

The gene calls are TRBV10-3 and TRBJ1-2; 7 positions agree with TRBD1. The J segment lost 2 bases and the V segment lost 8 bases, leaving 5 bases of the junction unmatched. The CDR3 has 13 amino acids. From germline, CDR1 is ENHRY and CDR2 SYGVKD. Written as DNA, the CDR3 is TGTGCCATCGGGACAGAGGTAAACTATGGCTACACCTTC. Translation: CAIGTEVNYGYTF.

This clone has only one observation. V usage is TRBV7-6 and J usage is TRBJ2-7; D is perhaps TRBD2 (6 bases). The germline gives CDR1 SGHVS, CDR2 FNYEAQ. V shed 4 bases and J shed 2 bases, with 9 bases lying between them. This CDR3 is 13 amino acids long. CDR3 nucleotides: TGTGCCAGCAGCTCTGGGAGGACCTACGAGCAGTACTTC. It yields the protein CASSSGRTYEQYF.

This clone was found a few times. This chain connects TRBV4-2 to TRBJ1-1; D gene unclear. CDR1 is LGHNA, CDR2 YNFKEQ, per germline. The CDR3 has 17 residues. V lost 1 base, J lost 1 base, and 16 bases lay in between. This chain's CDR3 is CASSQAVMRAGNTEAFF. CDR3 DNA sequence: TGTGCCAGCAGCCAAGCTGTGATGAGGGCTGGGAACACTGAAGCTTTCTTT.

This clone was picked up a small number of times. V and J are TRBV19 and TRBJ1-6, with D perhaps TRBD1 (6 bases). V lost 5 bases and J 2 bases, leaving 13 bases between the germline ends. This CDR3 is built from 16 residues. CDR1 is LNHDA, CDR2 SQIVND, per germline (reference sequence). This chain's CDR3 is CASSPRTDAYNSPLHF. The DNA for the CDR3 is TGTGCCAGTAGTCCGCGGACAGATGCCTATAATTCACCCCTCCACTTT.

The CDR3 DNA reads as TGTGCCAGCAGCCGGGACAGGGCCAGACCTGAAGCTTTCTTT. Encoded protein: CASSRDRARPEAFF. This sequence joins TRBV2 and TRBJ1-1, with 9 nucleotides matching TRBD1. V lost 6 bases to trimming and J lost 6 bases; unmatched junction nucleotides: 8. There are 14 residues in the CDR3. Germline CDR1 SNHLY, CDR2 FYNNEI.

This chain links TRBV21-1 with TRBJ2-7; the D call of TRBD1 is as the table states it, not checked on the DNA. TRBV21-1 is recorded as a pseudogene. This CDR3 has 15 residues. The CDR3 here is CASSKGGTVTYEQYF. In DNA, the CDR3 is TGTGCCAGCAGCAAAGGAGGGACAGTAACCTACGAGCAGTACTTC.

The rearrangement uses TRBV27 and TRBJ2-5, with TRBD2 matching over 7 bases. Losses at the gene ends were 4 bases for V and 5 bases for J; bases not matched to a gene: 7. The CDR3 consists of 14 residues. In germline, CDR1 is MNHEY, CDR2 SMNVEV (reference sequence). In nucleotides, the CDR3 is TGTGCCAGCAGTTATACTAGCGTCAGGGAGACCCAGTACTTC. It translates to CASSYTSVRETQYF.

V usage is TRBV28 and J usage is TRBJ1-1; weak D call: TRBD1 (5 bases). Between the trimmed V and J ends, which lost 6 bases and 1 base, there was a span of 12 bases. Per germline, CDR1 MDHEN and CDR2 SYDVKM. The CDR3 has 14 amino acids. The DNA for the CDR3 is TGTGCCAGCAGACGACCGGGGGGGAACACTGAAGCTTTCTTT. As protein: CASRRPGGNTEAFF.

The chain has TRBV29-1 and TRBJ2-5, with D unresolved. The CDR3 consists of 12 residues. Trimming removed 5 bases at V and 4 bases at J, with 11 bases between. The germline CDR1 and CDR2 sequences are SQVTM and ANQGSEA. The CDR3 is CSVSQTGETQYF. As DNA, the CDR3 is TGCAGCGTTTCACAGACCGGAGAGACCCAGTACTTC.

The chain couples TRBV28 to TRBJ1-6, with unresolved D. The germline V gene has CDR1 MDHEN and CDR2 SYDVKM. The CDR3 runs to 14 residues. V lost 7 bases and J lost 7, with 14 bases in between. CDR3 sequence (DNA): TGTGCCAGCAAACCGCGCCTATTAAATTCACCCCTCCACTTT. Translated: CASKPRLLNSPLHF. Together with reference TRBV28 and TRBJ1-6, the CDR3 gives the full variable domain: DVKVTQSSRYLVKRTGEKVFLECVQDMDHENMFWYRQDPGLGLRLIYFSYDVKMKEKGDIPEGYSVSREKKERFSLILESASTNQTSMYLCASKPRLLNSPLHFGNGTRLTVT.

For this clone: Germline is not matched at one junction end, which may reflect a read error. V usage is TRBV7-9 and J usage is TRBJ1-5; 8 nucleotides match TRBD1. Per the germline V gene, CDR1 is SEHNR and CDR2 is FQNEAQ (reference sequence). The CDR3 consists of 18 residues. The CDR3 DNA is TGTTCCAGCAGCCCCACGCCCCGGGCAGGGGGCGGCAATCAGCCCCAGCATTTT. Amino acid sequence: CSSSPTPRAGGGNQPQHF.

The chain employs TRBV6-5 and TRBJ2-5, with TRBD2 matching 8 bases. Germline V lookup: CDR1 MNHEY, CDR2 SVGAGI. The length of the CDR3 is 14 residues. Losses at the gene ends were 4 bases for V and 4 bases for J; bases not matched to a gene: 5. DNA for the CDR3: TGTGCCAGCAGTTTTGGACTAGCCGGAGAGACCCAGTACTTC. Protein sequence: CASSFGLAGETQYF.

The chain employs TRBV30 and TRBJ1-6, with D possibly TRBD1 on 5 matching bases. Germline V lookup: CDR1 GTSNPN, CDR2 SVGIG (reference sequence). V was pared by 3 bases and J by 7 bases, with 22 bases between. The CDR3 covers 17 residues. In nucleotides, the CDR3 is TGTGCCTGGAGGCCACTTTTCGGGGGACGGTCAAATTCACCCCTCCACTTT. Translation: CAWRPLFGGRSNSPLHF.

The rearrangement uses TRBV4-1 and TRBJ2-5, with unresolved D. CDR1 MGHRA and CDR2 YSYEKL come from the germline V gene. This CDR3 comprises 13 residues. Trimming removed 2 bases at V and 5 bases at J, with 9 bases between. The CDR3 nucleotides read TGCGCCAGCAGCCAAACCAACGGGGAGACCCAGTACTTC. Protein: CASSQTNGETQYF.